This is a list of T cell receptor beta chains from one sample in a study of Ad26.COV2.S vaccination and SARS-CoV-2 variants. Assay used: immunoSEQ multiplex PCR; TCRdb lists only in-frame clones, some missing. The sample lists about 350,000 clones; roughly 89% were seen once. Sequenced material: peripheral blood, taken in a trial of Ad26.COV2.S vaccine versus placebo. The receptors stem from a person aged 18-65 years who received the Ad26.COV2.S COVID-19 vaccine or a placebo. The CDR3 runs from the conserved cysteine through the conserved F or W. The D gene is left open where the match is weak. Expanded clones are given a class, and other clones once, few, many or no size at all.

TRBJ1-3 | TRBD1 | TRBV13 | NA | CASSFGQGADTIYF | TGTGCCAGCAGCTTCGGACAGGGGGCGGACACCATATATTTT
TRBJ2-7 | NA | TRBV5-1 | NA | CASSFSSRVGEQYF | TGCGCCAGCAGCTTTTCAAGTCGGGTCGGCGAGCAGTACTTC
TRBJ2-1 | TRBD2 | TRBV10-1 | NA | CATAQGTSGKNEQFF | TGCGCCACCGCACAAGGGACTAGCGGAAAGAATGAGCAGTTCTTC
TRBJ2-1 | NA | TRBV9 | NA | CASSVDDANEQFF | TGTGCCAGCAGCGTAGATGACGCGAATGAGCAGTTCTTC
TRBJ2-1 | NA | TRBV2 | NA | CASSRGSGDYNEQFF | TGTGCCAGCTCACGGGGTAGCGGCGACTACAATGAGCAGTTCTTC
TRBJ2-7 | NA | TRBV6-5 | NA | CASSWLASYEQYF | TGTGCCAGCAGTTGGCTTGCCTCCTACGAGCAGTACTTC
TRBJ2-7 | NA | TRBV27 | NA | CASSSPDEPYEQYF | TGTGCCAGCAGTAGCCCGGACGAGCCCTACGAGCAGTACTTC
TRBJ1-4 | TRBD1 | TRBV11-1 | few | CASSLEGQGDEKLFF | TGTGCCAGCAGCTTGGAAGGACAGGGTGATGAAAAACTGTTTTTT
TRBJ1-1 | TRBD1 | TRBV18 | NA | CASSPQRGQGGTEAFF | TGTGCCAGCTCACCACAGCGCGGACAGGGCGGCACTGAAGCTTTCTTT
TRBJ1-1 | NA | TRBV6-5 | few | CASAPPGRGGKAFF | TGTGCCAGCGCTCCTCCAGGGCGGGGGGGGAAAGCTTTCTTT
TRBJ1-4 | NA | TRBV19 | once | CASRTGLVTNEKLFF | TGTGCCAGTAGAACGGGGCTCGTAACTAATGAAAAACTGTTTTTT
TRBJ2-1 | TRBD1 | TRBV19 | NA | CASSIGTGLGVLNEQFF | TGTGCCAGTAGTATCGGGACAGGGCTGGGTGTCCTTAATGAGCAGTTCTTC
TRBJ1-1 | NA | TRBV4-2 | NA | CASSQETSPNTEAFF | TGTGCCAGCAGCCAAGAGACTTCGCCCAACACTGAAGCTTTCTTT
TRBJ1-4 | NA | TRBV19 | NA | CASSMRINEKLFF | TGTGCCAGTAGTATGCGGATTAATGAAAAACTGTTTTTT
TRBJ1-1 | NA | TRBV5-1 | NA | CASSLMGTNTEAFF | TGCGCCAGCAGCTTGATGGGGACTAACACTGAAGCTTTCTTT
TRBJ2-1 | TRBD1 | TRBV9 | NA | CASSAGGKSYNEQFF | TGTGCCAGCAGCGCAGGGGGCAAATCCTACAATGAGCAGTTCTTC
TRBJ1-1 | NA | TRBV3-1/TRBV3-2 | many | CASSQDRGQTEAFF | TGTGCCAGCAGCCAAGATCGAGGGCAGACTGAAGCTTTCTTT
TRBJ2-7 | TRBD2 | TRBV20-1 | NA | CSASLAGVVYEQYF | TGCAGTGCTAGTCTAGCGGGGGTGGTCTACGAGCAGTACTTC
TRBJ2-3 | NA | TRBV7-2 | NA | CASSLVRGATDTQYF | TGTGCCAGCAGCTTAGTTCGCGGGGCCACAGATACGCAGTATTTT
TRBJ2-2 | NA | TRBV5-1 | NA | CASSLFPGDGTGELFF | TGCGCCAGCAGCTTATTCCCAGGGGATGGCACCGGGGAGCTGTTTTTT
TRBJ1-2 | NA | TRBV24-1 | NA | CATSDMGSGGISYGYTF | TGTGCCACCAGTGATATGGGAAGTGGGGGGATCAGCTATGGCTACACCTTC
TRBJ2-1 | TRBD1 | TRBV18 | NA | CASSRSRDREGNEQFF | TGTGCCAGCTCGCGTTCGCGGGACAGGGAAGGAAATGAGCAGTTCTTC
TRBJ2-7 | NA | TRBV9 | NA | CASSVGVQSYEQYF | TGTGCCAGCAGCGTAGGGGTCCAATCCTACGAGCAGTACTTC
TRBJ2-7 | NA | TRBV5-6 | NA | CASSFRQNYEQYF | TGTGCCAGCAGCTTTAGACAGAACTACGAGCAGTACTTC
TRBJ1-2 | TRBD1 | TRBV29-1 | few | CSVEDLGQYGYTF | TGCAGCGTTGAAGACTTGGGACAGTATGGCTACACCTTC
TRBJ2-7 | TRBD2 | TRBV6-5 | NA | CASNPAGGSYEQYF | TGTGCCAGCAACCCAGCGGGAGGTTCCTACGAGCAGTACTTC
TRBJ2-5 | NA | TRBV6-6 | few | CASSLGGSQETQYF | TGTGCCAGCAGTTTAGGCGGGTCTCAAGAGACCCAGTACTTC
TRBJ2-2 | TRBD2 | TRBV5-6 | NA | CASSLAAWRGGRGTGELFF | TGTGCCAGCAGCTTGGCAGCGTGGCGGGGGGGCCGAGGCACCGGGGAGCTGTTTTTT
TRBJ2-7 | TRBD1 | TRBV6-5 | once | CASRGGQGVSYEQYF | TGTGCCAGCCGCGGAGGACAGGGGGTTTCCTACGAGCAGTACTTC
TRBJ2-1 | TRBD2 | TRBV11-2 | NA | CASSWGGVNEQFF | TGTGCCAGCAGCTGGGGGGGGGTTAATGAGCAGTTCTTC
TRBJ1-1 | NA | TRBV6-5 | few | CASSLGVMNTEAFF | TGTGCCAGCAGTTTAGGGGTAATGAACACTGAAGCTTTCTTT
TRBJ2-1 | NA | TRBV30 | NA | CAWSVRASSYNEQFF | TGTGCCTGGAGTGTACGGGCCTCCTCCTACAATGAGCAGTTCTTC
TRBJ1-5 | NA | TRBV6-1 | NA | CASSPPKGQPQHF | TGTGCCAGCAGCCCACCTAAGGGTCAGCCCCAGCATTTT
TRBJ1-2 | NA | TRBV5-6 | NA | CASSLTGSGYTF | TGTGCCAGCAGCTTAACAGGGAGCGGCTACACCTTC
TRBJ2-7 | TRBD1 | TRBV28 | NA | CASSSHRQGAYEQYF | TGTGCCAGCAGTTCCCATCGCCAGGGGGCTTACGAGCAGTACTTC
TRBJ2-1 | TRBD1 | TRBV24-1 | NA | CATSENSGQGINNEQFF | TGTGCCACCAGTGAAAACTCGGGACAGGGGATAAACAATGAGCAGTTCTTC
TRBJ1-1 | TRBD1 | TRBV28 | NA | CASSTGTGVGNTEAFF | TGTGCCAGCAGTACCGGGACAGGCGTCGGGAACACTGAAGCTTTCTTT
TRBJ2-5 | NA | TRBV3-1/TRBV3-2 | NA | CASSQNSGTPGETQYF | TGTGCCAGCAGCCAAAACTCGGGGACTCCGGGGGAGACCCAGTACTTC
TRBJ2-1 | TRBD1 | TRBV6-5 | NA | CASRAGQGYNEQFF | TGTGCCAGCAGGGCAGGACAGGGGTACAATGAGCAGTTCTTC
TRBJ1-1 | NA | TRBV21-1 | NA | CASSKSGRANTEAFF | TGTGCCAGCAGCAAGTCGGGCAGGGCGAACACTGAAGCTTTCTTT
TRBJ2-1 | NA | TRBV27 | NA | CASSLSLYNEQFF | TGTGCCAGCAGTTTATCCCTATACAATGAGCAGTTCTTC
TRBJ1-2 | TRBD1 | TRBV4-2 | few | CASRVTGDGYTF | TGTGCCAGCAGGGTGACAGGGGATGGCTACACCTTC
TRBJ2-5 | TRBD1 | TRBV27 | NA | CASSPDRGQVETQYF | TGTGCCAGCAGTCCTGACAGGGGGCAAGTCGAGACCCAGTACTTC
TRBJ1-5 | TRBD1 | TRBV7-2 | NA | CASSLTGQSNQPQHF | TGTGCCAGCAGCTTAACGGGACAGAGCAATCAGCCCCAGCATTTT
TRBJ1-5 | NA | TRBV19 | NA | CASSTRVSSNQPQHF | TGTGCCAGTAGTACCAGGGTTTCCAGCAATCAGCCCCAGCATTTT
TRBJ2-2 | NA | TRBV18 | NA | CASSPGRAPNTGELFF | TGTGCCAGCTCACCCGGCAGGGCACCGAACACCGGGGAGCTGTTTTTT
TRBJ2-7 | NA | TRBV3-1/TRBV3-2 | NA | CASSQEDRNYEQYF | TGTGCCAGCAGCCAAGAGGACAGAAATTACGAGCAGTACTTC
TRBJ2-7 | TRBD2 | TRBV6-1 | NA | CASSEYLAGDYEQYF | TGTGCCAGCAGTGAATACCTAGCGGGAGACTACGAGCAGTACTTC
TRBJ2-7 | TRBD2 | TRBV28 | NA | CASSLGGRGEQYF | TGTGCCAGCAGTTTAGGCGGGAGGGGGGAGCAGTACTTC
TRBJ2-6 | NA | TRBV18 | NA | CASSPIQGWANVLTF | TGTGCCAGCTCGCCTATACAGGGATGGGCCAACGTCCTGACTTTC